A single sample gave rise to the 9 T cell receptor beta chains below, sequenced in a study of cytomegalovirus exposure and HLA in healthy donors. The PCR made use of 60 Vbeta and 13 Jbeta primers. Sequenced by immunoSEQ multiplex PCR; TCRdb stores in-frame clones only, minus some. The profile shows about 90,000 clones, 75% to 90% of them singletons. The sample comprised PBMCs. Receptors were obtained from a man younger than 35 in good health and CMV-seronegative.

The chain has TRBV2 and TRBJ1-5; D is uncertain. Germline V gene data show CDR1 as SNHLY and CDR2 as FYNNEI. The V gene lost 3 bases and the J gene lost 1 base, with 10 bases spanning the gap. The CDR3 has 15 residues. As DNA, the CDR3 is TGTGCCAGCAGTGATGCACAGCTGAGCAATCAGCCCCAGCATTTT. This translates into CASSDAQLSNQPQHF.

CDR3 protein: CASSQEGATYEQYF. The DNA of the CDR3 is TGCGCCAGCAGCCAAGAGGGAGCCACCTACGAGCAGTACTTC. The V call is TRBV4-3, the J call TRBJ2-7; D might be TRBD2 (5 bases). CDR3 size: 14 residues. Trimming stripped 0 bases from V and 2 bases from J, with 8 bases between. Germline V gene data show CDR1 as LGHNA and CDR2 as YSLEER.

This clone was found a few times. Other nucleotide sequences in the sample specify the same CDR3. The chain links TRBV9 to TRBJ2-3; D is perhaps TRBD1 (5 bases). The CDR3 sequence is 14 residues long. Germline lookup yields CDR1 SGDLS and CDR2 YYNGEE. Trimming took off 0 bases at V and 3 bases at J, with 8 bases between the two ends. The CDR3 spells CASSVAGATDTQYF. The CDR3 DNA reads TGTGCCAGCAGCGTAGCTGGGGCTACAGATACGCAGTATTTT.

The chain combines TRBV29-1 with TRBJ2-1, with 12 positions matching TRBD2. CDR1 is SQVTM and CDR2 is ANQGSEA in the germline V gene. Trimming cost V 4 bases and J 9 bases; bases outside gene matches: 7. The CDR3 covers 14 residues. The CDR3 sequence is CSVGASGRALEQFF. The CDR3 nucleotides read TGCAGCGTTGGGGCTAGCGGGAGGGCCCTTGAGCAGTTCTTC.

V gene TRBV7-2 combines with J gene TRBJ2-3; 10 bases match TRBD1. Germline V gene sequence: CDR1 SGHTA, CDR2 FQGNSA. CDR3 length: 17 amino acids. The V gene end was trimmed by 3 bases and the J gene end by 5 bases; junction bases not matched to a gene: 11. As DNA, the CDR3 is TGTGCCAGCAGCTTCTCTTATCCGGGACAGGGGAAAGATACGCAGTATTTT. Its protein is CASSFSYPGQGKDTQYF. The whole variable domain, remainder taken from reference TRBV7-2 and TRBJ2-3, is GAGVSQSPSNKVTEKGKDVELRCDPISGHTALYWYRQSLGQGLEFLIYFQGNSAPDKSGLPSDRFSAERTGGSVSTLTIQRTQQEDSAVYLCASSFSYPGQGKDTQYFGPGTRLTVL.

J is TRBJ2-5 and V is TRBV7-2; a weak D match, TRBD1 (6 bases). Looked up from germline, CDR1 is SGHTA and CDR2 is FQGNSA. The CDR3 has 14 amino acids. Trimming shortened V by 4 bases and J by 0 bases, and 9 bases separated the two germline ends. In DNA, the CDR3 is TGTGCCAGCAGCTCAGGGACATACCAAGAGACCCAGTACTTC. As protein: CASSSGTYQETQYF. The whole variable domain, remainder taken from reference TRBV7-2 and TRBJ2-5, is GAGVSQSPSNKVTEKGKDVELRCDPISGHTALYWYRQSLGQGLEFLIYFQGNSAPDKSGLPSDRFSAERTGGSVSTLTIQRTQQEDSAVYLCASSSGTYQETQYFGPGTRLLVL.

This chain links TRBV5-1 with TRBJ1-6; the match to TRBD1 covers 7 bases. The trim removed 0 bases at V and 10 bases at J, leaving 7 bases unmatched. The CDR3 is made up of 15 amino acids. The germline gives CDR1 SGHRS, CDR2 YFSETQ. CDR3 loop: CASSLAGQALSPLHF. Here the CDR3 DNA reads TGCGCCAGCAGCTTGGCCGGACAGGCGTTGTCACCCCTCCACTTT.

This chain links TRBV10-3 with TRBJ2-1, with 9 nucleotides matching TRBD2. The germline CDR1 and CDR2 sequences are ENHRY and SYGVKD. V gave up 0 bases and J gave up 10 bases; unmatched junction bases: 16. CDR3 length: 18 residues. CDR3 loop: CAISESRMKGREGLEQFF. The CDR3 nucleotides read TGTGCCATCAGTGAGTCAAGGATGAAAGGGCGGGAGGGCTTGGAGCAGTTCTTC.

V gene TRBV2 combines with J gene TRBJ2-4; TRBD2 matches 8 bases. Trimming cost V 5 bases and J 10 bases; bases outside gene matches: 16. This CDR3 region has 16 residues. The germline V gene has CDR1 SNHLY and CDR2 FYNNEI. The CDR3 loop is CASSLITPGTGGIQYF. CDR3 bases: TGTGCCAGCAGTCTAATCACTCCCGGGACGGGGGGGATTCAGTACTTC.